This entry is about one T cell receptor (beta chain). This table comes from immunoSEQ multiplex PCR, and its TCRdb copy is limited to in-frame clones, with some not included. Of 45,000 to 60,000 clones in the sample, about 95% were seen once. The data were taken from a study of technical replicates of blood from several donors. CDR3 length: 16 residues. The V gene's germline CDR1 is LNHNV and CDR2 YYDKDF (reference sequence). The V and J ends lost 0 bases and 7 bases, in that order; junction bases with no gene match: 9. The chain carries TRBV15 and TRBJ1-5, with 7 bases that match TRBD1. This TCR came from a human donor in good health. Some clones in this sample may be carry-over from other donors' samples. Sequences were obtained from PBMCs. For the CDR3, the DNA is TGTGCCACCAGCAGAGATAAGGGGGCTCCAATGCAGCCCCAGCATTTT. Its translation: CATSRDKGAPMQPQHF.